A selection of T cell receptor beta chains follows, all from one sample in a study of T cell changes during pregnancy in multiple sclerosis. The method was immunoSEQ multiplex PCR; TCRdb's version includes in-frame clones alone and lacks a portion of them. This table has roughly 88,000 clones, under 95% appearing once. The sample here was peripheral blood, taken in the first trimester of pregnancy. Receptors were obtained from a female donor with multiple sclerosis, enrolled in a pregnancy study. The CDR3 runs from the conserved cysteine through the conserved F or W. The D gene is left open where the match is weak. Clone size appears in some rows only: once, few, many, or a class for an expanded clone.

>TRBV27|.|TRBJ1-2|16|.
TGTGCCAGCAGTTGGTCTTCCCAGGATAATTTCTATGGCTACACCTTC
CASSWSSQDNFYGYTF
>TRBV2|.|TRBJ2-3|16|TRBD2
TGTGCCAGCATGCAACAGCGGGAGCCTAGCACAGATACGCAGTATTTT
CASMQQREPSTDTQYF
>TRBV27|.|TRBJ1-2|16|.
TGTGCCAGCAGTTTAACCACAAGACGGGGTAGAGATGGCTACACCTTC
CASSLTTRRGRDGYTF
>TRBV4-1|.|TRBJ1-1|15|TRBD1
TGCGCCAGCAGCCTAGGGACAGGGACGAACACTGAAGCTTTCTTT
CASSLGTGTNTEAFF
>TRBV7-9|.|TRBJ1-2|13|.
TGTGCCAGCAGCCCCGGGCGGGGGGCTGGCTACACCTTC
CASSPGRGAGYTF
>TRBV7-8|once|TRBJ2-2|16|TRBD2
TGTGCCAGCAGCGTAACTAGCGGAGTGAACACCGGGGAGCTGTTTTTT
CASSVTSGVNTGELFF
>TRBV4-1|.|TRBJ2-5|13|.
TGCGCCAGCAGCCCCATACTCCGGGAGACCCAGTACTTC
CASSPILRETQYF
>TRBV27|.|TRBJ2-5|16|.
TGTGCCAGCAGTTTATGGGCAGGCCATGCCCAAGAGACCCAGTACTTC
CASSLWAGHAQETQYF
>TRBV10-3|.|TRBJ2-7|15|.
TGTGCCATCAGTGAACCTTCGGGACACCTCTACGAGCAGTACTTC
CAISEPSGHLYEQYF
>TRBV18|once|TRBJ2-2|15|.
TGTGCCAGCTCACCACTGAGGACAGCCACCGGGGAGCTGTTTTTT
CASSPLRTATGELFF
>TRBV9|.|TRBJ1-2|15|.
TGTGCCAGCAGCGCCTCCTGGGAGAGAAACTATGGCTACACCTTC
CASSASWERNYGYTF
>TRBV28|.|TRBJ2-3|17|.
TGTGCCACTGGGGGGATTAGAGGGGCGGGTAGCACAGATACGCAGTATTTT
CATGGIRGAGSTDTQYF
>TRBV11-2|.|TRBJ2-5|15|.
TGTGCCAGCAGCTTAGATCTATCGGGGGTAGAGACCCAGTACTTC
CASSLDLSGVETQYF
>TRBV12-5|.|TRBJ1-1|11|.
TGTGCTAGGGGGGGAAGCACTGAAGCTTTCTTT
CARGGSTEAFF
>TRBV27|.|TRBJ2-3|13|.
TGTGCCAGCAGGCTCGGGATGTCAGATACGCAGTATTTT
CASRLGMSDTQYF
>TRBV10-3|.|TRBJ1-5|15|.
TGTGCCTCAGGCGGGGGATCCGCCAGCAATCAGCCCCAGCATTTT
CASGGGSASNQPQHF
>TRBV7-9|.|TRBJ2-1|19|TRBD1
TGTGCCAGCAGCCCCGCTGCCCTTACAGGGGACCCCTCCTACAATGAGCAGTTCTTC
CASSPAALTGDPSYNEQFF
>TRBV28|.|TRBJ1-5|19|TRBD1
TGTGCCAGCAGTCGTCCTTATCAACCCGGGACAGTCAGCAATCAGCCCCAGCATTTT
CASSRPYQPGTVSNQPQHF
>TRBV28|once|TRBJ2-2|17|TRBD1
TGTGCCAGCAGTTCGTATCTCAATGACAGGGGGCCCGGGGAGCTGTTTTTT
CASSSYLNDRGPGELFF
>TRBV7-9|.|TRBJ2-2|14|TRBD2
TGTGCCAGCAGCCTCACTGCGGGGGACGGGGAGCTGTTTTTT
CASSLTAGDGELFF
>TRBV19|.|TRBJ1-2|14|.
TGTGCCAGTAGTTCTTCCCGGGGGGCTTACGGCTACACCTTC
CASSSSRGAYGYTF
>TRBV25-1|.|TRBJ1-1|11|.
TGTGCCAGCAGTGGACTCCTAGGAGCTTTCTTT
CASSGLLGAFF
>TRBV11-3|.|TRBJ2-7|15|.
TGTGCCAGCAGCTTGGGAGGTAGCGGAGGTTACGAGCAGTACTTC
CASSLGGSGGYEQYF
>TRBV18|.|TRBJ2-7|13|.
TGTGCCAGCTCACCCGGCAGGGGCAACGAGCAGTACTTC
CASSPGRGNEQYF
>TRBV4-3|once|TRBJ2-1|15|TRBD2
TGCGCCAGCAGCCAAGATCCGGGACTAGCGAGTGAGCAGTTCTTC
CASSQDPGLASEQFF
>TRBV6-1|.|TRBJ2-7|13|.
TGTGCCACCAGAGCCGGGGGTCCGGAAGAGCAGTACTTC
CATRAGGPEEQYF
>TRBV28|.|TRBJ2-7|14|.
TGTGCCAGCGTACCACAGGGCAGCTCCTACGAGCAGTACTTC
CASVPQGSSYEQYF
>TRBV10-2|once|TRBJ2-7|17|TRBD2
TGCGCCAGCAGTGAACGACTAGCGGGAGGCCTTGAGGACGAGCAGTACTTC
CASSERLAGGLEDEQYF
>TRBV7-2|.|TRBJ2-1|15|.
TGTGCCAGCAGCCGGGGAAACCTTCTTTACAATGAGCAGTTCTTC
CASSRGNLLYNEQFF
>TRBV15|.|TRBJ1-1|13|.
TGTGCCACCAGCACTAAGATGAGCACTGAAGCTTTCTTT
CATSTKMSTEAFF
>TRBV4-2|.|TRBJ2-5|15|.
TGTGCCAGCAGCCAAGAGGGAGCGGAGCAAGAGACCCAGTACTTC
CASSQEGAEQETQYF
>TRBV7-2|.|TRBJ2-3|16|.
TGTGCCAGCAGCTTAGAAGGGGGAAGTCTCACAGATACGCAGTATTTT
CASSLEGGSLTDTQYF
>TRBV4-1|.|TRBJ2-7|16|TRBD2
TGCGCCAGCAGCCAGTACTTAGCGGGAACCACCTACGAGCAGTACTTC
CASSQYLAGTTYEQYF
>TRBV28|.|TRBJ1-2|15|TRBD1
TGTGCCAGCAGGGGAGCCGGGACAGGGAGAGATGGCTACACCTTC
CASRGAGTGRDGYTF
>TRBV5-1|.|TRBJ2-3|16|TRBD1
TGCGCCAGCAGCTTGGGGACAGGGGGCTTGGAAGATACGCAGTATTTT
CASSLGTGGLEDTQYF